The 7 T cell receptor beta chains given below trace back to one sample, sequenced in a study of T cells in Graves' hyperthyroidism and ophthalmopathy. RNA transcripts were the template for amplifying TCR beta CDR3 regions. The TCR CDR3 first-round RT-PCR relied on the HTBI primer set. TCRdb reprocessed the multiplex PCR reads via MiXCR and lists one record per CDR3 protein. The sample has fewer than 450,000 distinct CDR3 sequences, about 18% seen once. Source material: blood. These receptors all stem from a woman between 25 and 40 years old with Graves' hyperthyroidism that later progressed to Graves' ophthalmopathy.

This clonotype was seen many times. The chain couples TRBV7-9 to TRBJ2-5; 8 bases are a match to TRBD2. Per the germline V gene, CDR1 is SEHNR and CDR2 is FQNEAQ (reference sequence). J was trimmed by 4 bases and V by 4 bases; bases with no gene match: 14. The CDR3 runs to 17 residues. For the CDR3, the DNA is TGTGCCAGCAGCTCTGCATCCGGGACTAGGTCAGGAGAGACCCAGTACTTC. Translated, it gives CASSSASGTRSGETQYF. Using reference TRBV7-9 and TRBJ2-5 for the parts outside the CDR3, the full variable domain is DTGVSQNPRHKITKRGQNVTFRCDPISEHNRLYWYRQTLGQGPEFLTYFQNEAQLEKSRLLSDRFSAERPKGSFSTLEIQRTEQGDSAMYLCASSSASGTRSGETQYFGPGTRLLVL.

This clonotype came up many times. The V gene is TRBV27, the J gene TRBJ2-7; 7 positions agree with TRBD2. Germline values: CDR1 MNHEY, CDR2 SMNVEV (reference sequence). This CDR3 is 14 amino acids long. V gave up 3 bases and J gave up 4 bases; unmatched junction bases: 6. This CDR3 is CASSFHSSGYEQYF. In DNA, the CDR3 is TGTGCCAGCAGTTTTCACTCTAGCGGTTACGAGCAGTACTTC.

The table lists this clonotype with many counts. The J gene is TRBJ2-2, the V gene TRBV10-3, with 7 bases fitting TRBD2. The germline gives CDR1 ENHRY, CDR2 SYGVKD. The CDR3 consists of 17 residues. V was pared by 10 bases and J by 2 bases, with 16 bases of the junction left unmatched. This CDR3 reads CASERGPIFTNTGELFF. CDR3 nucleotide sequence: TGTGCCAGCGAGCGGGGACCAATCTTCACTAACACCGGGGAGCTGTTTTTT.

Ten or more counts support this clonotype. In DNA form, the CDR3 reads TGTGCCAGCAGTTACTCTATGAAGCGGGAGAGAGATACGCAGTATTTT. This gives the protein CASSYSMKRERDTQYF. The V call is TRBV6-2 or TRBV6-3, the J call TRBJ2-3, with 8 bases matching TRBD2. The junction had 7 bases not matched to a gene; V was cut back by 0 bases and J by 5 bases. The CDR3 sequence is 16 residues long. From germline, CDR1 is MNHEY and CDR2 SVGEGT.

This clonotype was seen repeatedly, ten times or more. The rearrangement uses TRBV12-3 or TRBV12-4 and TRBJ2-1, with no clear D. V was trimmed by 2 bases and J by 4 bases, leaving 9 bases between them. The CDR3 extends over 14 amino acids. CDR3 nucleotide sequence: TGTGCCAGCAGTTTATTGAGCGCTTACAATGAGCAGTTCTTC. Its protein product is CASSLLSAYNEQFF.

A few counts support this clonotype. The genes are TRBV27 and TRBJ2-1, with D maybe TRBD1 (5 bases). This CDR3 region has 14 residues. Germline CDR1 is MNHEY and CDR2 is SMNVEV (reference sequence). V was clipped by 4 bases and J by 4 bases, with 11 bases between them. CDR3 in amino acids: CASSSQTVYNEQFF. In DNA, the CDR3 is TGTGCCAGCAGTTCACAGACAGTATACAATGAGCAGTTCTTC.

This clonotype was observed at least ten times. The chain links TRBV2 to TRBJ2-3, with 12 positions matching TRBD2. J lost 5 bases, V lost 3 bases, and 3 bases had no gene match. The CDR3 runs to 15 residues. Germline CDR1 SNHLY, CDR2 FYNNEI. The CDR3 sequence: CASSDWTSGEDTQYF. DNA for the CDR3: TGTGCCAGCAGTGATTGGACTAGCGGGGAAGATACGCAGTATTTT. The full variable domain, its missing parts supplied by reference TRBV2 and TRBJ2-3, is EPEVTQTPSHQVTQMGQEVILRCVPISNHLYFYWYRQILGQKVEFLVSFYNNEISEKSEIFDDQFSVERPDGSNFTLKIRSTKLEDSAMYFCASSDWTSGEDTQYFGPGTRLTVL.